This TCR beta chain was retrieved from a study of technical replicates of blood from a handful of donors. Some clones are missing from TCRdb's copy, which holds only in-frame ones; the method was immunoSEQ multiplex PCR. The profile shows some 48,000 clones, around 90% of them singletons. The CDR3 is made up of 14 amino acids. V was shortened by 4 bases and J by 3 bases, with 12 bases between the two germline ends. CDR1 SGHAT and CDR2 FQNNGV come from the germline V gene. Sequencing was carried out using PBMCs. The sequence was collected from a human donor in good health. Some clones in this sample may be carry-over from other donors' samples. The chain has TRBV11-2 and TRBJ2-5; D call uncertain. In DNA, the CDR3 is TGTGCCAGCAGCTCGGTCCCTCTGAAAGAGACCCAGTACTTC. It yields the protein CASSSVPLKETQYF.